This TCR beta chain was profiled in a study of blood T cells in healthy people across ages. This clonotype was picked up a small number of times. Next came a second PCR, run for 7 to 11 cycles, which used a sample-barcoded 5' primer along with a J-beta primer mix. TCRdb re-called the 5' RACE reads through MiXCR, storing one row per CDR3 protein. The sample records 380,000 or so distinct CDR3 sequences, roughly half being singletons. From germline, CDR1 is DFQATT and CDR2 SNEGSKA (reference sequence). The J segment lost 2 bases and the V segment lost 4 bases, leaving 7 bases of the junction unmatched. The CDR3 totals 16 residues.

The sample consisted of blood. The chain has TRBV20-1 and TRBJ2-3; TRBD1 matches 12 bases. The sequence was collected from a man aged 55 to 70 in good health. The CDR3 protein is CSANTGTGGTTDTQYF. The CDR3 DNA follows: TGCAGTGCTAACACCGGGACAGGGGGCACCACAGATACGCAGTATTTT.